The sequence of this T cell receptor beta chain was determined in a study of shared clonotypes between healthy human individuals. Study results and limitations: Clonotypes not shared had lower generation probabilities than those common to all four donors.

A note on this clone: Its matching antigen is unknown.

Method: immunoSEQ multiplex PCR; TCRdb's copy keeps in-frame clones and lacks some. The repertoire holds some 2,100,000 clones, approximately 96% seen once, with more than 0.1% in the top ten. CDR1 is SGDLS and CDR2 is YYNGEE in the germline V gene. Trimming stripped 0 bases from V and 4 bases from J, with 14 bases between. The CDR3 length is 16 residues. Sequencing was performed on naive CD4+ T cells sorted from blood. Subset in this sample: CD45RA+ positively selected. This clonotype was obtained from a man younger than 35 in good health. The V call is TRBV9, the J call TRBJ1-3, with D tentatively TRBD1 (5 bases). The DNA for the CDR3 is TGTGCCAGCAGCGTAGTGGAGGGGACGAAGGGAAACACCATATATTTT. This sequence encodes CASSVVEGTKGNTIYF.